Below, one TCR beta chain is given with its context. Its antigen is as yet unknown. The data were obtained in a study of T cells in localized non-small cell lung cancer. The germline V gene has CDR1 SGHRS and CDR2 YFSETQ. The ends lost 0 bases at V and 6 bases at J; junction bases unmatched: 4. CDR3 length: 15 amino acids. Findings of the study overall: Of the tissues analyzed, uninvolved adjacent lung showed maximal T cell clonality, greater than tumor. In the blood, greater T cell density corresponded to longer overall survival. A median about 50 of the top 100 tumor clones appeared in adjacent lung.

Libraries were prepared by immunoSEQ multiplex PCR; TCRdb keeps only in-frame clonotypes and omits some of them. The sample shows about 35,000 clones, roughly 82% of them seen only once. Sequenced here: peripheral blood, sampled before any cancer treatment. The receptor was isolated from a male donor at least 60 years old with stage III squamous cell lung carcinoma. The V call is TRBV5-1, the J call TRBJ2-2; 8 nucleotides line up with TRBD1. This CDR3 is CASSLAGQVPGELFF. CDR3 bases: TGCGCCAGCAGCTTGGCGGGACAGGTGCCCGGGGAGCTGTTTTTT.